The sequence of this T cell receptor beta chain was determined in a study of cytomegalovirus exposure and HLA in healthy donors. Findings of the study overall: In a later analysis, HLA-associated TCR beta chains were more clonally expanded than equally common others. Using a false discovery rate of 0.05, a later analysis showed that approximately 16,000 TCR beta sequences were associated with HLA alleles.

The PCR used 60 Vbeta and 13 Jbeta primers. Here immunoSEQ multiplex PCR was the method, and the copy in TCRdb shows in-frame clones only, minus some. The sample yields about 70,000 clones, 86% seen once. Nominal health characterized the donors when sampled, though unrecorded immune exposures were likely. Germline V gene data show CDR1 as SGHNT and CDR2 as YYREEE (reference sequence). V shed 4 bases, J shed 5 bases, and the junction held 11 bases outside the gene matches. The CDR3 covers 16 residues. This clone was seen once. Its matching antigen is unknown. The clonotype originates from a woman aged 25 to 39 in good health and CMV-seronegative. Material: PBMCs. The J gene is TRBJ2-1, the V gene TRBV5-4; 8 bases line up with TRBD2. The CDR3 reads CASSRRGREENNEQFF. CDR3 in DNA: TGTGCCAGCAGCCGGCGCGGGCGGGAGGAGAACAATGAGCAGTTCTTC.